What follows describes a single T cell receptor beta chain. A read error may produce the germline difference seen at one junction end. A modified ARM-PCR protocol with three rounds of nested PCR amplified TCRbeta. TCRdb reprocessed the multiplex PCR reads with MiXCR, giving one entry per CDR3 protein. Among 80,000 or so distinct CDR3 sequences, roughly 80% were seen once, and the ten largest hold approximately 55%. The data originate from a study of tumor and adjacent non-tumor tissue in lung cancer. The CDR3 is 17 residues long. The germline V gene encodes CDR1 MGHRA and CDR2 YSYEKL. This sample's RNA came from whole unsorted tissue. This non-tumor lung sample came from over 3 cm beyond the tumor edge.

The source of this sequence is a man in his sixties with non-small cell lung cancer. V gene TRBV4-1 combines with J gene TRBJ2-1, with 8 bases matching TRBD1. Sample: distant non-tumor lung tissue. The CDR3 region is CASSQDLGPRGRSEQFF. CDR3 nucleotide sequence: TGCGCTAGCAGCCAAGATCTGGGCCCCAGGGGGCGGAGTGAGCAGTTCTTC.